A single TCR beta chain is shown here with its context. The clone's antigen remains unknown. No clone much larger than this one lies a single base away; base qualities are absent. TCR CDR3 regions were amplified from genomic DNA by multiplex PCR using the deep immunoSEQ assay. For each cell subset, the extracted genomic DNA was distributed evenly across all wells of several immunoSEQ 96-well plates, and each plate served as one replicate. For sorted subsets, roughly 200 ng of genomic DNA, equivalent to roughly 33,000 T cell genomes, went into each replicate PCR. Purified libraries were quantified with a Qubit 3.0 fluorometer, sized on a Bioanalyzer 2100, and re-quantified with the KAPA Library Quantification kit. Every immunoSEQ 96-well plate was sequenced on a separate single-read 150-cycle Illumina NextSeq 550 flow cell. The authors processed their data as follows. Because the immunoSEQ output held only junctional sequences and lacked quality scores, the filtering could not match the filtering applied to full-length reads. Sequences were annotated with PyIR, a Python wrapper for IgBLAST v1.9, and V/J genes and CDR3 were assigned using IMGT germline references. Reads with weak V/J assignments (E-value above 1e-6), missing CDR3, stop codons, out-of-frame junctions, or ambiguous translated residues were removed. V3J clonotypes were defined by identical inferred V gene, J gene, and CDR3 amino acid sequence. Percentage overlap between repertoires was computed as shared unique clonotypes divided by the size of the smaller repertoire. RTK rarefaction, the Chao1 estimator, and Recon v2.1 estimates of unobserved clonotypes were used to assess repertoire richness. For all TCRbeta clonotypes obtained by the gDNA method from four donors, generation probabilities were computed with OLGA. In its TCRdb copy, this immuneACCESS table keeps in-frame sequences only and misses some clones. Where compared with another copy, unresolved V genes explain less than half of these, and the others have no known cause. That table gives V, J and clone size, and the DNA gave D and trimming. The sample has about 2.2 million clones on record, around 93% of them singletons. The ten largest account for under 2% of the sample.

CD8 naive samples were obtained by positive selection for CCR7 among CD45RO-negative cells, yielding a CD45RA+CCR7+ population from which TemRA cells were excluded. The donors were healthy, HIV-negative adults who had no recently reported acute infections or vaccinations. Every donor was a Caucasian adult residing in Nashville, Tennessee, USA. Blood was collected by leukapheresis, and PBMCs were isolated by Ficoll-Histopaque density gradient centrifugation and then cryopreserved in liquid nitrogen vapor phase. Analytical flow cytometry was used to check the purity and quantity of each magnetically sorted T cell population. Genomic DNA was isolated from every sorted fraction and measured by UV absorbance on a Nanodrop 2000c. Reading from cysteine to phenylalanine, the CDR3 counts 14 amino acids. The kept DNA is CDR3 alone, 42 bases in frame from the first base. V is shortened by 7 bases, J by 2 bases, and the region joining them spans 13 bases. In the germline V gene (reference sequence), CDR1 corresponds to SEHNR and CDR2 to FQNEAQ.

The record originates from a study of shared clonotypes between healthy human individuals (TCRdb year 2020). Looking at the study overall: Three men and two women, aged 18 to 49 years, made up the cohort. Per donor, three plates each were used for CD4 naive and CD4 memory, two for CD8 naive, and one for CD8 memory. The study deeply sequenced blood TCR repertoires of five healthy adults to estimate repertoire size and the extent of clonotype sharing between individuals. To increase sequencing depth and limit assay-specific biases, different laboratories used diverse techniques to prepare libraries and sequence TCR repertoires. Between about 0.85 and 9.5 billion PBMCs per donor were obtained by leukapheresis. General study outcomes and caveats: Because the study included a small number of donors, the genetic and exposure-history diversity represented was limited. Based on pairwise subsampling, the degree of clonotype sharing among donors was expected to be affected by sequencing depth. Sampling was limited to blood, and TCR repertoires in tissue likely differ from TCR repertoires in blood. Incomplete sequencing was indicated by rarefaction of sorted-subset datasets, despite the large sequencing depth. Across a few donors, 5% to 6% of naive CD4, 3% to 3.5% of naive CD8, about 2% of memory CD4, and under 0.45% of memory CD8 clonotypes were shared. Clonotypes shared by all four sorted-subset donors showed higher generation probabilities than non-shared clonotypes. Estimated clonotype richness was generally larger for naive than for memory subsets.

The receptor was derived from a man aged 18 to 30 in good health. Some clones in this sample may be carry-over from other donors' samples. This sequence uses TRBV7-9 and TRBJ2-3; confidence is insufficient to name the D gene. Material for sequencing was naive CD8+ T cells from PBMCs. The sample's cell subset or site label, decoded: CD45RA+CCR7+. The sequence in DNA is TGTGCCAGCAAATCGGACGGATTCACAGATACGCAGTATTTT. It codes for CASKSDGFTDTQYF.